This TCR beta chain was retrieved from a study of cytomegalovirus exposure and HLA in healthy donors. Primers: 60 Vbeta forward and 13 Jbeta reverse. Sequencing was performed with immunoSEQ multiplex PCR; in TCRdb, only in-frame clones are kept and a portion is missing. The table lists around 120,000 clones, approximately 70% of them singletons, with roughly 10% in the top ten. V was trimmed by 6 bases and J by 6 bases, leaving 10 bases between them. This CDR3 spans 12 amino acids. Germline-derived CDR1 and CDR2 are MNHNY and SVGAGI (reference sequence). The source is a middle-aged woman in good health and CMV-seropositive. The chain uses TRBV6-6 and TRBJ2-3, with D maybe TRBD1 (6 bases). Sequences were obtained from PBMCs. As DNA, the CDR3 is TGTGCCAGCAGCTCCGACAGGGATACGCAGTATTTT. It codes for CASSSDRDTQYF.